These T cell receptor beta chains were read from a single sample in a study of brain T cells in children with intractable seizures. Assay: immunoSEQ multiplex PCR; the TCRdb copy retains only in-frame clones and omits some. Of about 320,000 clones in the sample, 93% are singletons; the top ten hold 5% to 7%. This specimen consisted of peripheral blood, obtained less than 6 months after surgery. The source of these receptors is a boy younger than two with tuberous sclerosis and intractable seizures. The CDR3 runs from the conserved cysteine through the conserved F or W. D genes are given only for firm matches. For some rows the clone size is stated as once, few or many, or as a class when expanded; others skip it.

clone size: .
D gene: .
J gene: TRBJ2-1
V gene: TRBV4-2
CDR3 protein: CASSPTSRVDYNEQFF
CDR3 DNA: TGTGCCAGCAGCCCGACTTCACGGGTCGATTACAATGAGCAGTTCTTC

clone size: .
D gene: .
J gene: TRBJ2-5
V gene: TRBV10-1
CDR3 protein: CASSESSTDLGETQYF
CDR3 DNA: TGCGCCAGCAGTGAGTCGTCGACAGACCTGGGAGAGACCCAGTACTTC

clone size: .
D gene: .
J gene: TRBJ1-1
V gene: TRBV30
CDR3 protein: CAWSVAHYTEAFF
CDR3 DNA: TGTGCCTGGAGTGTTGCTCATTACACTGAAGCTTTCTTT

clone size: .
D gene: .
J gene: TRBJ2-5
V gene: TRBV5-1
CDR3 protein: CASSPGPQETQYF
CDR3 DNA: TGCGCCAGCAGCCCCGGGCCACAAGAGACCCAGTACTTC

clone size: .
D gene: TRBD1
J gene: TRBJ1-1
V gene: TRBV18
CDR3 protein: CASSDDRVWTEAFF
CDR3 DNA: TGTGCCAGCTCGGACGACAGGGTCTGGACTGAAGCTTTCTTT

clone size: .
D gene: .
J gene: TRBJ1-1
V gene: TRBV7-9
CDR3 protein: CASSLEQGLDTEAFF
CDR3 DNA: TGTGCCAGCAGCTTAGAGCAGGGGCTAGACACTGAAGCTTTCTTT

clone size: .
D gene: .
J gene: TRBJ2-7
V gene: TRBV19
CDR3 protein: CASNEGVTYEQYF
CDR3 DNA: TGTGCCAGTAATGAGGGGGTCACCTACGAGCAGTACTTC

clone size: .
D gene: TRBD2
J gene: TRBJ2-5
V gene: TRBV27
CDR3 protein: CASSSVAGVTETEETQYF
CDR3 DNA: TGTGCCAGCAGTTCAGTTGCGGGGGTAACTGAAACTGAAGAGACCCAGTACTTC

clone size: .
D gene: .
J gene: TRBJ2-5
V gene: TRBV7-8
CDR3 protein: CASSLEVNQETQYF
CDR3 DNA: TGTGCCAGCAGCTTAGAGGTCAACCAAGAGACCCAGTACTTC

clone size: .
D gene: .
J gene: TRBJ2-7
V gene: TRBV6-5
CDR3 protein: CASSYSGTAYEQYF
CDR3 DNA: TGTGCCAGCAGTTACTCAGGGACCGCTTACGAGCAGTACTTC

clone size: .
D gene: .
J gene: TRBJ2-4
V gene: TRBV6-5
CDR3 protein: CASSNGGPKNIQYF
CDR3 DNA: TGTGCCAGCAGTAACGGGGGGCCAAAAAACATTCAGTACTTC

clone size: .
D gene: TRBD2
J gene: TRBJ2-3
V gene: TRBV24-1
CDR3 protein: CATSDPTSGISDTQYF
CDR3 DNA: TGTGCCACCAGTGATCCGACTAGCGGGATTTCAGATACGCAGTATTTT

clone size: .
D gene: .
J gene: TRBJ2-7
V gene: TRBV21-1
CDR3 protein: CASSALRNTPNYEQYF
CDR3 DNA: TGTGCCAGCAGCGCCTTAAGGAACACCCCAAACTACGAGCAGTACTTC

clone size: .
D gene: TRBD2
J gene: TRBJ2-3
V gene: TRBV9
CDR3 protein: CASSVTSGSTDTQYF
CDR3 DNA: TGTGCCAGCAGCGTTACTAGCGGAAGCACAGATACGCAGTATTTT

clone size: .
D gene: TRBD2
J gene: TRBJ2-1
V gene: TRBV24-1
CDR3 protein: CATRGGTTNEQFF
CDR3 DNA: TGTGCCACCCGGGGGGGCACGACTAATGAGCAGTTCTTC

clone size: .
D gene: TRBD2
J gene: TRBJ2-1
V gene: TRBV27
CDR3 protein: CASSLLAGVFYNEQFF
CDR3 DNA: TGTGCCAGCAGTTTGCTAGCGGGGGTATTCTACAATGAGCAGTTCTTC

clone size: .
D gene: .
J gene: TRBJ2-1
V gene: TRBV2
CDR3 protein: CASSESGRINEQFF
CDR3 DNA: TGTGCCAGCAGTGAAAGTGGGAGGATAAATGAGCAGTTCTTC

clone size: .
D gene: TRBD2
J gene: TRBJ2-5
V gene: TRBV5-1
CDR3 protein: CASSSKTSGETQYF
CDR3 DNA: TGCGCCAGCAGCTCAAAAACTAGCGGGGAGACCCAGTACTTC

clone size: .
D gene: TRBD1
J gene: TRBJ1-4
V gene: TRBV7-9
CDR3 protein: CASRNTGTVHEKLFF
CDR3 DNA: TGTGCCAGCAGGAATACCGGGACAGTACATGAAAAACTGTTTTTT

clone size: .
D gene: .
J gene: TRBJ2-1
V gene: TRBV7-3
CDR3 protein: CASSLYRLEHEQFF
CDR3 DNA: TGTGCCAGCAGCTTATATCGACTAGAGCATGAGCAGTTCTTC

clone size: once
D gene: .
J gene: TRBJ1-2
V gene: TRBV24-1
CDR3 protein: CATSDYDGYTF
CDR3 DNA: TGTGCCACCAGTGATTACGATGGCTACACCTTC

clone size: .
D gene: .
J gene: TRBJ2-7
V gene: TRBV7-9
CDR3 protein: CASSGTPTGNEQYF
CDR3 DNA: TGTGCCAGCAGCGGGACCCCCACCGGCAACGAGCAGTACTTC

clone size: .
D gene: TRBD2
J gene: TRBJ2-3
V gene: TRBV3-1/TRBV3-2
CDR3 protein: CASSQENLSPPGLTNTQYF
CDR3 DNA: TGTGCCAGCAGCCAAGAAAACCTTAGCCCACCGGGACTAACTAATACGCAGTATTTT

clone size: .
D gene: TRBD1
J gene: TRBJ1-1
V gene: TRBV12-3/TRBV12-4
CDR3 protein: CASSQGAGTEAFF
CDR3 DNA: TGTGCCAGCAGCCAGGGGGCGGGCACTGAAGCTTTCTTT

clone size: .
D gene: TRBD1
J gene: TRBJ1-4
V gene: TRBV10-3
CDR3 protein: CAISDLGGATNEKLFF
CDR3 DNA: TGTGCCATCAGTGATCTAGGGGGCGCAACTAATGAAAAACTGTTTTTT

clone size: .
D gene: TRBD1
J gene: TRBJ1-1
V gene: TRBV6-5
CDR3 protein: CASSFGTGGREDF
CDR3 DNA: TGTGCCAGCAGTTTCGGGACAGGGGGTAGAGAGGACTTT

clone size: .
D gene: .
J gene: TRBJ2-2
V gene: TRBV5-6
CDR3 protein: CASRDGAGELFF
CDR3 DNA: TGTGCCAGCCGAGACGGGGCCGGGGAGCTGTTTTTT

clone size: .
D gene: .
J gene: TRBJ2-7
V gene: TRBV25-1
CDR3 protein: CASRFGAKDEQYF
CDR3 DNA: TGTGCCAGCAGGTTCGGGGCTAAAGACGAGCAGTACTTC

clone size: .
D gene: TRBD1
J gene: TRBJ2-7
V gene: TRBV15
CDR3 protein: CATSKIRDRVSEQYF
CDR3 DNA: TGTGCCACCAGCAAGATCCGGGACAGGGTATCCGAGCAGTACTTC

clone size: .
D gene: TRBD2
J gene: TRBJ2-5
V gene: TRBV5-1
CDR3 protein: CASSLDSSRTSPKQETQYF
CDR3 DNA: TGCGCCAGCAGCTTGGATTCTAGTCGGACTAGCCCAAAACAAGAGACCCAGTACTTC

clone size: .
D gene: .
J gene: TRBJ2-1
V gene: TRBV4-1
CDR3 protein: CASSQGLGDNEQFF
CDR3 DNA: TGCGCCAGCAGCCAAGGGCTAGGAGACAATGAGCAGTTCTTC

clone size: .
D gene: .
J gene: TRBJ1-2
V gene: TRBV6-1
CDR3 protein: CASSEGGYTF
CDR3 DNA: TGTGCCAGCAGTGAGGGAGGCTACACCTTC

clone size: .
D gene: .
J gene: TRBJ2-3
V gene: TRBV6-6
CDR3 protein: CASSPDYHTQYF
CDR3 DNA: TGTGCCAGCAGCCCGGACTACCATACGCAGTATTTT

clone size: .
D gene: .
J gene: TRBJ2-7
V gene: TRBV6-5
CDR3 protein: CASSYSHGSSYEQYF
CDR3 DNA: TGTGCCAGCAGTTACTCGCACGGGAGCTCCTACGAGCAGTACTTC

clone size: once
D gene: TRBD2
J gene: TRBJ2-3
V gene: TRBV25-1
CDR3 protein: CASSELAYSGGTDTQYF
CDR3 DNA: TGTGCCAGCAGTGAACTTGCCTATAGCGGGGGCACAGATACGCAGTATTTT

clone size: .
D gene: TRBD1
J gene: TRBJ1-3
V gene: TRBV5-1
CDR3 protein: CASSFGTGASSGNTIYF
CDR3 DNA: TGCGCCAGCAGCTTCGGGACAGGGGCGAGCTCTGGAAACACCATATATTTT

clone size: .
D gene: .
J gene: TRBJ1-2
V gene: TRBV7-3
CDR3 protein: CASSLYRDYGYTF
CDR3 DNA: TGTGCCAGCAGCTTATATAGGGACTATGGCTACACCTTC